These 20 T cell receptor beta chains originate from one sample sequenced in a study of T cells after yellow fever vaccination. TCRdb itself ran the 5' RACE reads through MiXCR, one entry per CDR3 protein. The sample contains just over 250,000 distinct CDR3 sequences, around 5.2% of which appear only once. This material consisted of CD4+ T cells sorted from PBMCs, taken on the day of the yellow fever booster vaccination. The receptors come from a man younger than 35 who received the YFV17D yellow fever vaccine.

Only a few counts were recorded for this clonotype. J is TRBJ1-1 and V is TRBV5-4; no clear D. CDR1 is SGHNT, CDR2 YYREEE, per germline (reference sequence). Trimming left V 9 bases short and J 0 bases short, with 15 bases between. There are 14 residues in the CDR3. CDR3 nucleotides: TGTGCCACCTCCCCTCCTTTAATGAACACTGAAGCTTTCTTT. It encodes CATSPPLMNTEAFF.

J is TRBJ2-5 and V is TRBV5-1; 7 positions match TRBD1. The V gene end was trimmed by 4 bases and the J gene end by 5 bases; junction bases not matched to a gene: 11. This CDR3 is built from 15 residues. CDR1 and CDR2 (germline): SGHRS, YFSETQ. The CDR3 coding sequence is TGCGCCAGCAGCAAAGAGACAGGGATGATGGAGACCCAGTACTTC. Translation gives CASSKETGMMETQYF.

There are many counts of this clonotype. V is TRBV12-3 or TRBV12-4 and J is TRBJ2-1, with 12 bases matching TRBD2. Trimming at V came to 2 bases and at J to 2 bases, leaving 7 bases not matched to a gene. The CDR3 totals 18 residues. The CDR3 DNA reads TGTGCCAGCAGTTTACTATCCGCTAGCGGGGGGGCCTACAATGAGCAGTTCTTC. Translation gives CASSLLSASGGAYNEQFF.

This clonotype was counted a few times. The rearrangement joins TRBV27 to TRBJ1-4, with D uncertain. CDR3 length: 16 residues. Germline V lookup: CDR1 MNHEY, CDR2 SMNVEV (reference sequence). Trimming removed 8 bases from V and 0 bases from J, with 16 bases in between. The CDR3 sequence: CASLPGGFATNEKLFF. The CDR3 DNA reads TGTGCCAGCCTCCCCGGAGGGTTTGCAACTAATGAAAAACTGTTTTTT.

The chain links TRBV11-1 to TRBJ1-1; no firm D call. Trimming cost V 1 base and J 1 base, with 7 bases left between them. This CDR3 has 14 residues. In germline, CDR1 is SGHAT, CDR2 FQDESV (reference sequence). As DNA, the CDR3 is TGTGCCAGCAGCTTAGAATGGAAGAACACTGAAGCTTTCTTT. Translating it yields CASSLEWKNTEAFF.

This rearrangement joins TRBV7-3 to TRBJ1-1; the D is unclear. Germline CDR1 reads SGHTA; CDR2 reads FQGTGA. The CDR3 runs 15 residues. V was clipped by 1 base and J by 0 bases, with 9 bases between them. This CDR3 is CASSLMGGMNTEAFF. The CDR3 nucleotides are TGTGCCAGCAGCTTAATGGGAGGAATGAACACTGAAGCTTTCTTT.

The chain employs TRBV28 and TRBJ2-3; 10 bases map to TRBD2. V lost 5 bases, J lost 5 bases, and 7 bases stayed unmatched. The germline V gene has CDR1 MDHEN and CDR2 SYDVKM. This CDR3 has 15 amino acids. CDR3 in DNA: TGTGCCAGCAGTCCCCCGGGACTAGCGATAGATACGCAGTATTTT. Protein: CASSPPGLAIDTQYF.

The chain couples TRBV29-1 to TRBJ2-3; TRBD2 aligns across 11 bases. With V trimmed by 7 bases and J by 4 bases, 7 bases remained unmatched. The CDR3 is 14 residues long. The germline gives CDR1 SQVTM, CDR2 ANQGSEA. Here the CDR3 reads CSGIAGGLSDTQYF. CDR3 bases: TGCAGCGGGATAGCGGGGGGGCTCTCAGATACGCAGTATTTT.

A few counts support this clonotype. CDR3 bases: TGTGCCACCAGCAGAGATAAGGGAGGCGTCGGGGAACTGTTTTTT. Translating it yields CATSRDKGGVGELFF. The chain is built from TRBV15 and TRBJ1-4; no firm D call. Deletions cut 0 bases from V and 12 bases from J, with 17 bases between. This CDR3 is 15 amino acids long. The germline V gene has CDR1 LNHNV and CDR2 YYDKDF (reference sequence).

This clonotype was seen a few times. This sequence joins TRBV28 and TRBJ1-2; D gene unclear. V lost 7 bases and J lost 8, with 17 bases in between. Germline CDR1 and CDR2: MDHEN and SYDVKM. The CDR3 contains 13 residues. The CDR3 region has the DNA TGTGCCAGCACCCTAGACGGTCAAAGGGGCTACACCTTC. Translating gives CASTLDGQRGYTF.

This clonotype was seen only a few times. The J gene is TRBJ1-4, the V gene TRBV5-5, with 7 bases identical to TRBD1. The germline CDR1 and CDR2 sequences are SGHKS and YYEKEE (reference sequence). V was clipped by 4 bases and J by 2 bases; unmatched bases: 5. There are 15 residues in the CDR3. The DNA for the CDR3 is TGTGCCAGCAGCAGGAACAGGGGCACTAATGAAAAACTGTTTTTT. Residues: CASSRNRGTNEKLFF.

This chain links TRBV10-2 with TRBJ2-3; D is perhaps TRBD1 or TRBD2 (5 bases each). V lost 4 bases to trimming and J lost 2 bases, with 16 bases between them. The CDR3 consists of 16 residues. Germline CDR1 is WSHSY and CDR2 is SAAADI. The CDR3 spells CASSGTGRVTTDTQYF. CDR3 nucleotides: TGCGCCAGCAGTGGAACGGGACGGGTGACCACAGATACGCAGTATTTT.

This clonotype was recorded many times. The chain combines TRBV5-4 with TRBJ1-1, with D perhaps matching TRBD1 (5 bases). The germline CDR1 and CDR2 sequences are SGHNT and YYREEE (reference sequence). The length of the CDR3 is 14 residues. Trimming removed 0 bases at V and 1 base at J, with 7 bases between. CDR3 nucleotides: TGTGCCAGCAGCTTGGGACAGCAGAACACTGAAGCTTTCTTT. It translates to CASSLGQQNTEAFF.

The gene calls are TRBV18 and TRBJ2-6; 8 bases align to TRBD1. CDR3 size: 17 residues. Per germline, CDR1 KGHSH and CDR2 LQKENI. V lost 7 bases to trimming and J lost 4 bases; unmatched junction nucleotides: 12. CDR3: CASLRDRPVLGANVLTF. CDR3 DNA sequence: TGTGCCAGCTTACGGGACAGGCCGGTTCTGGGGGCCAACGTCCTGACTTTC.

This clonotype was detected ten times or more. For the CDR3, the DNA is TGTGCCAGCAGCTCCATCTTAGCTCCTGAAGCTTTCTTT. It is translated as CASSSILAPEAFF. The rearrangement uses TRBV7-2 and TRBJ1-1; no firm D call. The V gene's germline CDR1 is SGHTA and CDR2 FQGNSA. Trimming left V 4 bases short and J 6 bases short, with 12 bases between. CDR3 length equals 13 residues.

The CDR3 DNA sequence: TGCGCCAGCAGCTTGGGACGGGATAATGAAAAACTGTTTTTT. Translation: CASSLGRDNEKLFF. The V call is TRBV5-1, the J call TRBJ1-4, with D unclear. The V end lost 0 bases, the J end lost 4 bases, and 7 bases lay between the germline ends. The CDR3 totals 14 residues. Per germline, CDR1 SGHRS and CDR2 YFSETQ. The full variable domain, in which reference TRBV5-1 and TRBJ1-4 provide the parts outside the CDR3, is KAGVTQTPRYLIKTRGQQVTLSCSPISGHRSVSWYQQTPGQGLQFLFEYFSETQRNKGNFPGRFSGRQFSNSRSEMNVSTLELGDSALYLCASSLGRDNEKLFFGSGTQLSVL.

The chain recombines TRBV19 with TRBJ2-2; D uncertain. Looked up from germline, CDR1 is LNHDA and CDR2 is SQIVND (reference sequence). This CDR3 is built from 15 residues. V was clipped by 2 bases and J by 4 bases, with 11 bases between them. DNA for the CDR3: TGTGCCAGTAGTATAAGTGCAGTAGTCACCGGGGAGCTGTTTTTT. Amino acids: CASSISAVVTGELFF.

The chain recombines TRBV6-2 or TRBV6-3 with TRBJ2-1, with D possibly matching TRBD1 (6 bases). Germline lookup yields CDR1 MNHEY and CDR2 SVGEGT. This CDR3 region has 12 residues. Trimming removed 4 bases from V and 10 bases from J, with 11 bases in between. In DNA, the CDR3 is TGTGCCAGCAGTTCCCGGACAGCAGAGCAGTTCTTC. Residues: CASSSRTAEQFF.

This clonotype has more than one count but fewer than ten. This CDR3 reads CASSERGTDTQYF. The CDR3 nucleotides are TGTGCCAGCTCCGAGCGGGGCACAGATACGCAGTATTTT. The chain joins TRBV11-3 to TRBJ2-3; weak D call: TRBD2 (6 bases). V was clipped by 8 bases and J by 1 base, with 10 bases between them. CDR3 size: 13 residues. In germline, CDR1 is SGHNT, CDR2 YENEEA.

The sample holds many counts of this clonotype. This rearrangement joins TRBV29-1 to TRBJ1-1, with D tentatively TRBD1 (5 bases). The germline V gene has CDR1 SQVTM and CDR2 ANQGSEA. The CDR3 extends over 12 amino acids. Trimming removed 7 bases from V and 4 bases from J, with 13 bases in between. The CDR3, as DNA: TGCAGCGCGGAGCCGGGGGGCACTGAAGCTTTCTTT. Its translation: CSAEPGGTEAFF.